The 26 T cell receptor beta chains below all came from one sample that was sequenced in a study of T-cell reconstitution after alpha-beta-depleted transplantation in children (TCRdb year 2016). Libraries came from PCR. The sequencing machine was an Illumina HiSeq 2500. TCR library preparation used molecular barcoding, with unique molecular identifiers applied to normalize quantification of the TCRbeta repertoire. TCRdb took the public reads, trimmed them with fastp at Q25, ran MiXCR for clone calling and kept in-frame beta chains. Each entry merges the rows of one CDR3 protein and shows their most common DNA and genes. In all, the sample holds fewer than 400,000 distinct CDR3 sequences, and 23% of those were seen once. The ten largest make up 9.5% to 12% of the sample. Sample treatment or condition, as interpreted from the label and publication: allogeneic hematopoietic cell transplantation with graft depleted of TCRalphabeta T cells and CD19 B cells.

Sequencing was performed on PBMCs, mostly from graft donor cells, taken 180 days after TCRalphabeta/CD19-depleted stem cell transplant. The receptors derive from a male patient between 5 and 17 years old who had a stem cell transplant for acute lymphoblastic leukemia, so the T cells may come from the graft donor.

The chain is built from TRBV20-1 and TRBJ2-7; the match to TRBD2 covers 7 bases. Germline lookup yields CDR1 DFQATT and CDR2 SNEGSKA (reference sequence). The ends lost 3 bases at V and 6 bases at J; junction bases unmatched: 11. There are 14 residues in the CDR3. The CDR3 is CSASAGDWKVEQYF. The DNA of the CDR3 is TGCAGTGCTAGCGCGGGGGACTGGAAGGTCGAGCAGTACTTC.

The J gene is TRBJ2-3, the V gene TRBV29-1, with D possibly being TRBD1 or TRBD2 (5 bases each). This CDR3 is 13 amino acids long. From germline, CDR1 is SQVTM and CDR2 ANQGSEA. Here the CDR3 DNA reads TGCAGGATAGGGGACGGACGCACAGATACGCAGTATTTT. Translated: CRIGDGRTDTQYF.

This clonotype showed up many times. This chain connects TRBV12-3 or TRBV12-4 to TRBJ2-7; D may be TRBD2 (6 bases). The CDR3 runs to 13 residues. Trimming took 2 bases from V and 2 from J, leaving 7 bases between them. This CDR3 reads CASSLLATYEQYF. The CDR3 DNA sequence: TGTGCCAGCAGTTTACTAGCGACCTACGAGCAGTACTTC.

V is TRBV2 and J is TRBJ2-1; D is unclear. The V gene lost 6 bases and the J gene lost 9 bases, with 6 bases spanning the gap. Per the germline V gene, CDR1 is SNHLY and CDR2 is FYNNEI. CDR3 length: 10 amino acids. CDR3 amino acids: CASRVREQFF. CDR3 nucleotide sequence: TGTGCCAGCAGAGTCCGTGAGCAGTTCTTC.

The genes are TRBV11-2 and TRBJ2-7; possible D gene TRBD1, 5 bases. Per germline, CDR1 SGHAT and CDR2 FQNNGV. This CDR3 is built from 15 residues. V dropped 1 base and J dropped 2 bases, with 12 bases sitting between them. CDR3 region: CASSLVPDTTYEQYF. The DNA of the CDR3 is TGTGCCAGCAGCTTAGTCCCGGACACCACCTACGAGCAGTACTTC.

This clonotype appeared a few times. DNA of the CDR3: TGTGCCAGCAGCCCCGTTTCAGGGACTTACACTGAAGCTTTCTTT. Protein: CASSPVSGTYTEAFF. J is TRBJ1-1 and V is TRBV7-9; tentatively, D is TRBD1 (5 bases). Between the trimmed V and J ends, which lost 5 bases and 3 bases, there was a span of 16 bases. There are 15 residues in the CDR3. Per germline, CDR1 SEHNR and CDR2 FQNEAQ (reference sequence).

This clonotype was seen a few times. The chain has TRBV4-1 and TRBJ1-1; TRBD1 might be the D (6 bases). The CDR3 covers 14 residues. Trimming stripped 1 base from V and 6 bases from J, with 12 bases between. Germline CDR1 MGHRA, CDR2 YSYEKL. The CDR3 is CASSQVHRVAEAFF. Written as DNA, the CDR3 is TGCGCCAGCAGCCAAGTTCACAGGGTGGCTGAAGCTTTCTTT.

In this sample, this clonotype turned up a few times. This chain joins TRBV20-1 and TRBJ2-7; TRBD1 agrees at 11 bases. The CDR3 spans 16 residues. CDR1 DFQATT and CDR2 SNEGSKA come from the germline V gene (reference sequence). Losses at the gene ends were 1 base for V and 7 bases for J; bases not matched to a gene: 12. The CDR3 spells CSARVSSGTGGYEQYF. The DNA of the CDR3 is TGCAGTGCTAGAGTTTCATCCGGGACAGGGGGATATGAGCAGTACTTC.

The chain carries TRBV7-9 and TRBJ1-5; D gene ambiguous. The CDR3 spans 13 residues. The germline V and J ends were trimmed by 5 bases and 0 bases, with 5 bases remaining between them. Germline V gene sequence: CDR1 SEHNR, CDR2 FQNEAQ (reference sequence). CDR3 region: CASSPYSNQPQHF. DNA of the CDR3: TGTGCCAGCAGCCCTTATAGCAATCAGCCCCAGCATTTT.

The sample holds a few counts of this clonotype. The chain couples TRBV24-1 to TRBJ2-3; tentatively, D is TRBD1 (5 bases). The CDR3 is 12 amino acids. Germline V lookup: CDR1 KGHDR, CDR2 SFDVKD. The CDR3 loop reads CPKGRLSDTQYF. CDR3 nucleotides: TGTCCGAAGGGGCGTTTGTCAGATACGCAGTATTTT.

This clonotype has a handful of counts. V and J are TRBV12-3 or TRBV12-4 and TRBJ1-4; no clear D gene. CDR3 length: 11 amino acids. Trimming stripped 6 bases from V and 8 bases from J, with 7 bases between. The CDR3 DNA sequence: TGTGCCAGCAGCTGGGGAGAAAAACTGTTTTTT. Its protein is CASSWGEKLFF.

This sequence joins TRBV7-9 and TRBJ1-1; D remains ambiguous. The CDR3 covers 13 residues. Germline loops: CDR1 SEHNR, CDR2 FQNEAQ (reference sequence). Trimming cost V 3 bases and J 0 bases, with 5 bases left between them. DNA for the CDR3: TGTGCCAGCAGCTTCTCGGTGAACACTGAAGCTTTCTTT. This encodes CASSFSVNTEAFF.

This clonotype was counted only a few times. The chain is built from TRBV4-1 and TRBJ1-1, with TRBD1 as a possible D gene (6 bases). Germline V gene data show CDR1 as MGHRA and CDR2 as YSYEKL. The CDR3 extends over 15 amino acids. Trimming cost V 1 base and J 3 bases, with 12 bases left between them. The CDR3 loop reads CASSQGSQGYTEAFF. CDR3 sequence (DNA): TGCGCCAGCAGCCAAGGGTCACAGGGCTACACTGAAGCTTTCTTT.

This clonotype was seen more than once but under ten times. The chain is built from TRBV20-1 and TRBJ2-7; 10 bases fit TRBD2. From germline, CDR1 is DFQATT and CDR2 SNEGSKA (reference sequence). The CDR3 is 12 residues long. Trimming at V came to 6 bases and at J to 2 bases, leaving 1 base not matched to a gene. CDR3 in amino acids: CSAGLAAYEQYF. CDR3 in DNA: TGCAGTGCCGGACTAGCGGCCTACGAGCAGTACTTC.

This clonotype was found a few times. The chain is built from TRBV6-1 and TRBJ1-1; 8 bases align to TRBD1. Germline assignment: CDR1 MNHNS and CDR2 SASEGT. With 6 bases clipped from V and 10 bases from J, the junction kept 10 bases outside the gene matches. This CDR3 spans 13 amino acids. The CDR3 bases are TGTGCCAGCAGCCAAGGGGGGGGGACAGGAGCTTTCTTT. It specifies CASSQGGGTGAFF.

The chain is built from TRBV6-5 and TRBJ1-3; D is unclear. The CDR3 length is 15 residues. V shed 4 bases and J shed 0 bases, with 10 bases lying between them. Germline lookup yields CDR1 MNHEY and CDR2 SVGAGI. The CDR3 nucleotides read TGTGCCAGCAGTTTCACAGTGAGCTCTGGAAACACCATATATTTT. It yields the protein CASSFTVSSGNTIYF.

The gene calls are TRBV20-1 and TRBJ2-7, with no clear D. Germline V gene sequence: CDR1 DFQATT, CDR2 SNEGSKA (reference sequence). The CDR3 runs to 14 residues. V was cut by 0 bases and J by 0 bases, with 9 bases left in between. The CDR3 nucleotides read TGCAGTGCTAGAGATTGGTCAAGCTCCTACGAGCAGTACTTC. Encoded protein: CSARDWSSSYEQYF.

J is TRBJ2-5 and V is TRBV7-9; D unresolved. The CDR3 is 15 residues long. Germline CDR1 SEHNR, CDR2 FQNEAQ (reference sequence). Trimming stripped 5 bases from V and 1 base from J, with 14 bases between. The CDR3, as DNA: TGTGCCAGCAGCCTCTTGGGGTTGAGCCAAGAGACCCAGTACTTC. The encoded protein is CASSLLGLSQETQYF.

The genes are TRBV5-1 and TRBJ2-7; D possibly uses TRBD1 or TRBD2 (7 bases each). CDR1 and CDR2 (germline): SGHRS, YFSETQ. Deletions cut 1 base from V and 7 bases from J, with 27 bases between. This CDR3 is 18 amino acids long. CDR3 amino acids: CASSLKGPGGGYLGEQYF. In DNA, the CDR3 is TGCGCCAGCAGCTTGAAGGGCCCAGGGGGGGGCTATCTGGGGGAGCAGTACTTC.

This clonotype was seen a few times. The chain carries TRBV27 and TRBJ2-3; 11 nucleotides agree with TRBD1. Germline V gene sequence: CDR1 MNHEY, CDR2 SMNVEV (reference sequence). The CDR3 spans 16 residues. Trimming took 4 bases from V and 3 from J; bases not matched to a gene: 6. CDR3 in amino acids: CASSSDRGQMTDTQYF. The CDR3 nucleotides read TGTGCCAGCAGTTCGGACAGGGGGCAGATGACAGATACGCAGTATTTT.

The rearrangement joins TRBV4-1 to TRBJ2-7; the match to TRBD2 covers 13 bases. The CDR3 loop spans 15 amino acids. The germline V gene encodes CDR1 MGHRA and CDR2 YSYEKL. The junction had 3 bases not matched to a gene; V was cut back by 4 bases and J by 3 bases. The CDR3, as DNA: TGCGCCAGCAGCCCTTGGACTAGCGGGAGCTACGAGCAGTACTTC. Residues: CASSPWTSGSYEQYF.

The chain combines TRBV20-1 with TRBJ2-7, with 11 nucleotides matching TRBD2. V gave up 0 bases and J gave up 6 bases; unmatched junction bases: 7. Germline assignment: CDR1 DFQATT and CDR2 SNEGSKA (reference sequence). The CDR3 has 15 residues. This CDR3 is CSAREGTSGNGEQYF. CDR3 sequence (DNA): TGCAGTGCTAGAGAAGGGACTAGCGGTAATGGCGAGCAGTACTTC.

This sequence joins TRBV4-1 and TRBJ1-6; D not certain. The germline CDR1 and CDR2 sequences are MGHRA and YSYEKL. Trimming removed 5 bases from V and 5 bases from J, with 16 bases in between. CDR3 size: 16 residues. CDR3 protein: CASSYLGGRNNSPLHF. CDR3 DNA: TGCGCCAGCAGCTACCTCGGCGGCAGGAATAATTCACCCCTCCACTTT.

This chain connects TRBV6-5 to TRBJ1-2, with D possibly matching TRBD1 (5 bases). CDR3 length equals 15 residues. V was trimmed by 4 bases and J by 0 bases, leaving 12 bases between them. Looked up from germline, CDR1 is MNHEY and CDR2 is SVGAGI. DNA of the CDR3: TGTGCCAGCAGTTCCCCAGGGAGAGCTAACTATGGCTACACCTTC. This gives the protein CASSSPGRANYGYTF.

This clonotype occurred a few times. The chain carries TRBV12-3 or TRBV12-4 and TRBJ2-3, with 8 bases that match TRBD2. With 6 bases clipped from V and 6 bases from J, the junction kept 11 bases outside the gene matches. The CDR3 sequence is 15 residues long. DNA for the CDR3: TGTGCCAGCAGGAAACTAGCGGACCTCGCGGATACGCAGTATTTT. Translation gives CASRKLADLADTQYF.

This chain joins TRBV28 and TRBJ1-5; D unclear. There are 15 residues in the CDR3. The germline gives CDR1 MDHEN, CDR2 SYDVKM. Trimming stripped 1 base from V and 8 bases from J, with 15 bases between. This chain's CDR3 is CASSLSEGPLEPQHF. The CDR3 nucleotides read TGTGCCAGCAGTTTATCGGAGGGCCCCTTGGAGCCCCAGCATTTT.